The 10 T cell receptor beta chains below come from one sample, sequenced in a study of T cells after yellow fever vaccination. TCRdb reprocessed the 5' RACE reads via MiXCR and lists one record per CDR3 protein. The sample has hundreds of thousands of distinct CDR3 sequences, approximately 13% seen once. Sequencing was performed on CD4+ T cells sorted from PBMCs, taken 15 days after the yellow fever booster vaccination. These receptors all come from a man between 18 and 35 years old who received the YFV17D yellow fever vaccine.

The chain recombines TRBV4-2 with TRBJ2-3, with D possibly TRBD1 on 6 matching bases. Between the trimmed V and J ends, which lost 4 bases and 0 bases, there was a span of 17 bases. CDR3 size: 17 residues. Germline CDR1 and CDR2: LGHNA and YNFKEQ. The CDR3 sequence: CASSLDRRQSSTDTQYF. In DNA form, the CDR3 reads TGTGCCAGCAGCCTTGACAGGAGACAATCTAGCACAGATACGCAGTATTTT.

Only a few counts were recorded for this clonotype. CDR3 amino acids: CASSQEYSGYGELFF. CDR3 DNA sequence: TGCGCCAGCAGCCAAGAATATTCGGGTTACGGGGAGCTGTTTTTT. The V gene is TRBV4-1, the J gene TRBJ2-2; D call uncertain. Germline assignment: CDR1 MGHRA and CDR2 YSYEKL. V was clipped by 0 bases and J by 7 bases, with 12 bases between them. The CDR3 spans 15 residues.

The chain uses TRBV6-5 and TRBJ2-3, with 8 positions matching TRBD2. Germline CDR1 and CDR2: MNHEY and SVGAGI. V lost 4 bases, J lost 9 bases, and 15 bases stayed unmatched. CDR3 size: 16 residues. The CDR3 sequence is CASSSGLGRFLVTQYF. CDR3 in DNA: TGTGCCAGCAGTTCGGGACTAGGACGTTTTTTAGTGACGCAGTATTTT.

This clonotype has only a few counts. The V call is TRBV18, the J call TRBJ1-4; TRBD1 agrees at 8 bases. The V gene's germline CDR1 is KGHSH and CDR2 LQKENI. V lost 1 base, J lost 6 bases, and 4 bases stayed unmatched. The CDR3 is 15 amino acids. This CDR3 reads CASSPLGQGDEKLFF. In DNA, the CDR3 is TGTGCCAGCTCACCACTCGGACAGGGTGATGAAAAACTGTTTTTT.

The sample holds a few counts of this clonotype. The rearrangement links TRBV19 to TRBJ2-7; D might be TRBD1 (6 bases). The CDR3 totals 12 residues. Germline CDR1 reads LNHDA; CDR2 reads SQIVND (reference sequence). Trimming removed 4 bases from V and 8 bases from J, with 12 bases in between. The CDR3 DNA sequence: TGTGCCAGTAGTAACCCAGGGGCAAAGCAGTACTTC. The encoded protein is CASSNPGAKQYF.

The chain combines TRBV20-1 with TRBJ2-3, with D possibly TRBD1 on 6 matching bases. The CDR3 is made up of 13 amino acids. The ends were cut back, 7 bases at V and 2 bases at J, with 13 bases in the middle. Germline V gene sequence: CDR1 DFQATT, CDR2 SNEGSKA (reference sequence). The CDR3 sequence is CSGGPLDTDTQYF. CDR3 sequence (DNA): TGCAGTGGGGGGCCCCTTGACACAGATACGCAGTATTTT.

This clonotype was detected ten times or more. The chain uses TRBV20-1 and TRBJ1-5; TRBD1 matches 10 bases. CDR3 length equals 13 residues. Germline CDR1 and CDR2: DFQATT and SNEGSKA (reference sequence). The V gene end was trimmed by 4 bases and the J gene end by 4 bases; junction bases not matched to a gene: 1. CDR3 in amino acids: CSAMGQGNQPQHF. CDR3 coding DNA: TGCAGTGCTATGGGACAGGGGAATCAGCCCCAGCATTTT.

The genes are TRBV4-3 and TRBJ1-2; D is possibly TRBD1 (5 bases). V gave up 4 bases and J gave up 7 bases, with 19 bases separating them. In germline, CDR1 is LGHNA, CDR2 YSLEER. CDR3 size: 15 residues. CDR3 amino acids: CASSPRGREVGGYTF. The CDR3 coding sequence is TGCGCCAGCAGCCCGCGGGGACGGGAGGTTGGTGGCTACACCTTC.

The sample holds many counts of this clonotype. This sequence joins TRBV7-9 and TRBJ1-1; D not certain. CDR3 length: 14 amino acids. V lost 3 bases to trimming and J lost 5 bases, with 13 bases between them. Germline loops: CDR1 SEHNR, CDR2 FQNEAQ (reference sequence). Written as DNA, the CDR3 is TGTGCCAGCAGCTTCAAGGACCAGTGGACTGAAGCTTTCTTT. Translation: CASSFKDQWTEAFF.

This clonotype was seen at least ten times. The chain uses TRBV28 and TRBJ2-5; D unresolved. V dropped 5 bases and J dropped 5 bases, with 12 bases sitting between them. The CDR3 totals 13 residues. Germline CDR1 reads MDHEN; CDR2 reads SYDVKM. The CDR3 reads CASSRDPPETQYF. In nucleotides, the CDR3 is TGTGCCAGCAGTCGAGATCCCCCTGAGACCCAGTACTTC.